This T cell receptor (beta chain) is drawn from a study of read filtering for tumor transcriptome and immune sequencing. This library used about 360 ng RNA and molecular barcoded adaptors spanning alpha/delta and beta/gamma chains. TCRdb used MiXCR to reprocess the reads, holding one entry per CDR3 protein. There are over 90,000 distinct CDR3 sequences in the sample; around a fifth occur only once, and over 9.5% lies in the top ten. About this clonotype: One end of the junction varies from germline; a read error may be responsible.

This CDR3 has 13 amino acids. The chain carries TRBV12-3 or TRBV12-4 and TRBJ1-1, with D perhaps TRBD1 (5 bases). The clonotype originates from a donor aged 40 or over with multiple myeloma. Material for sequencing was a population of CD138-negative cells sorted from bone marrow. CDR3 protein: CASSSRVKTEAFF. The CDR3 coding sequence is TGTGCCAGCAGTTCCAGGGTGAAAACTGAGGCTTTCTTT.